What follows are 6 T cell receptor beta chains derived from one specimen sequenced in a study of T cells after yellow fever vaccination (dated by TCRdb to between 2018 and 2021). The treatment or condition label here, explained by the study, means: live attenuated yellow fever vaccine strain. The library was prepared using 5' RACE. These reads were obtained on an Illumina HiSeq 2500. TCRdb reran the public reads through fastp at Q25 and MiXCR, keeping productive beta chains. CDR3 protein sequences are deduplicated, and each keeps its most common genes and DNA. The sample yields about 75,000 distinct CDR3 sequences; 7.3% were counted once. Roughly 28% of the sample lies in the top ten. The specimen comprised CD8+ T cells sorted from PBMCs, sampled 10 to 11 days after the first yellow fever vaccination. Every receptor here comes from a man younger than 35 who received the YFV17D yellow fever vaccine.

The sample holds a few counts of this clonotype. This chain connects TRBV28 to TRBJ1-5, with D perhaps TRBD1 (5 bases). The CDR3 extends over 17 amino acids. Trimming removed 6 bases from V and 1 base from J, with 19 bases in between. From germline, CDR1 is MDHEN and CDR2 SYDVKM. The CDR3 protein is CASRSPGQDISNQPQHF. In DNA form, the CDR3 reads TGTGCCAGCAGGTCCCCAGGTCAGGACATCAGCAATCAGCCCCAGCATTTT.

This clonotype has a handful of counts. This chain joins TRBV4-3 and TRBJ1-4; D is unclear. Deletions cut 0 bases from V and 8 bases from J, with 13 bases between. Per the germline V gene, CDR1 is LGHNA and CDR2 is YSLEER. This CDR3 spans 15 amino acids. The DNA for the CDR3 is TGCGCCAGCAGCCAAGAGGCGGAAGTCGGGGAAAAACTGTTTTTT. Residues: CASSQEAEVGEKLFF.

For this clonotype: Being one base from a much bigger clone, this may be a read error. This sequence joins TRBV12-3 or TRBV12-4 and TRBJ2-3, with TRBD1 matching 8 bases. V shed 5 bases, J shed 3 bases, and the junction held 7 bases outside the gene matches. The CDR3 spans 15 residues. The CDR3 DNA sequence: TGTGCCAGCAGTATCCCGAGACAGGGGACAGATACGCAGTATTTT. This codes for CASSIPRQGTDTQYF.

The table lists this clonotype with many counts. This rearrangement joins TRBV9 to TRBJ1-6; a possible D gene is TRBD1 (5 bases). Deletions cut 0 bases from V and 9 bases from J, with 7 bases between. Germline CDR1 reads SGDLS; CDR2 reads YYNGEE. The CDR3 consists of 13 residues. The CDR3 is CASSVGTTSPLHF. CDR3 DNA sequence: TGTGCCAGCAGCGTAGGGACAACTTCACCCCTCCACTTT.

V gene TRBV7-8 combines with J gene TRBJ1-2; D remains ambiguous. V was pared by 3 bases and J by 3 bases, with 5 bases between. CDR1 is SGHVS and CDR2 is FQNEAQ in the germline V gene. CDR3 length equals 12 residues. The CDR3 is CASSFGDYGYTF. The CDR3 nucleotides are TGTGCCAGCAGCTTTGGTGACTATGGCTACACCTTC. Drawing the rest from reference TRBV7-8 and TRBJ1-2, the complete variable domain is GAGVSQSPRYKVAKRGQDVALRCDPISGHVSLFWYQQALGQGPEFLTYFQNEAQLDKSGLPSDRFFAERPEGSVSTLKIQRTQQEDSAVYLCASSFGDYGYTFGSGTRLTVV.

J is TRBJ2-5 and V is TRBV15, with D unclear. The CDR3 sequence is 13 residues long. The germline V gene has CDR1 LNHNV and CDR2 YYDKDF (reference sequence). V gave up 1 base and J gave up 2 bases, with 5 bases separating them. The CDR3, as DNA: TGTGCCACCAGCAGAGCTGATCAAGAGACCCAGTACTTC. This translates into CATSRADQETQYF. The full variable domain, in which reference TRBV15 and TRBJ2-5 provide the parts outside the CDR3, is DAMVIQNPRYQVTQFGKPVTLSCSQTLNHNVMYWYQQKSSQAPKLLFHYYDKDFNNEADTPDNFQSRRPNTSFCFLDIRSPGLGDTAMYLCATSRADQETQYFGPGTRLLVL.